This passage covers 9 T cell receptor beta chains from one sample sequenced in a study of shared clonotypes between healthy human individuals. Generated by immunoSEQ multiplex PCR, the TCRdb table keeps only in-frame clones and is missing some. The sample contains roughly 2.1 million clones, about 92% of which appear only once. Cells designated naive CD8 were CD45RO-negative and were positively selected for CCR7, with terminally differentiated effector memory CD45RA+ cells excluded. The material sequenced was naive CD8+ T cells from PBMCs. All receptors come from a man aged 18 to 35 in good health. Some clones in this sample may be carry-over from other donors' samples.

The CDR3 region has the DNA TGTGCCACCGCCAATGGACCCAACTACGAGCAGTACTTC. Translating gives CATANGPNYEQYF. The chain carries TRBV10-3 and TRBJ2-7, with D uncertain. V dropped 10 bases and J dropped 3 bases, with 16 bases sitting between them. This CDR3 region has 13 residues. Germline loops: CDR1 ENHRY, CDR2 SYGVKD.

This CDR3 reads CASSTFGDRVLLAGGFRNEQYF. The CDR3 DNA reads as TGTGCCAGCAGTACCTTCGGGGACAGGGTCCTACTAGCGGGAGGGTTCAGGAACGAGCAGTACTTC. The chain carries TRBV28 and TRBJ2-7; 13 bases align to TRBD2. Germline-derived CDR1 and CDR2 are MDHEN and SYDVKM. V was pared by 5 bases and J by 5 bases, with 27 bases of the junction left unmatched. This CDR3 contains 22 residues. The full variable domain, completed using reference TRBV28 and TRBJ2-7, is DVKVTQSSRYLVKRTGEKVFLECVQDMDHENMFWYRQDPGLGLRLIYFSYDVKMKEKGDIPEGYSVSREKKERFSLILESASTNQTSMYLCASSTFGDRVLLAGGFRNEQYFGPGTRLTVT.

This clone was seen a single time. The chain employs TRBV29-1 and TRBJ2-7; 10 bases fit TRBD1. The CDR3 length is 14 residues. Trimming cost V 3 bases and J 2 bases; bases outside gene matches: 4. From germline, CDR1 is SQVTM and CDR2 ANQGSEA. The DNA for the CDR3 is TGCAGCGTTGACGACGGGACAGGGGCCTACGAGCAGTACTTC. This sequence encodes CSVDDGTGAYEQYF.

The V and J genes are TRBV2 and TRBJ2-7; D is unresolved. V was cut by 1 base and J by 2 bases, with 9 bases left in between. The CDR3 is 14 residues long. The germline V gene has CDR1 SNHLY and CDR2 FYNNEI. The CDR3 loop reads CASSEGGHTYEQYF. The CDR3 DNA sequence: TGTGCCAGCAGTGAAGGAGGTCACACCTACGAGCAGTACTTC.

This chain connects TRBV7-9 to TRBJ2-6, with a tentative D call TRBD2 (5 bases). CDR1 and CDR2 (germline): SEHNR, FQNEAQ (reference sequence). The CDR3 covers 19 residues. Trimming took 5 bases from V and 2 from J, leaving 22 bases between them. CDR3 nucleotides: TGTGCCAGCAGCCGAAAAAACGTGGAGAGGGTCACTGGGGCCAACGTCCTGACTTTC. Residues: CASSRKNVERVTGANVLTF.

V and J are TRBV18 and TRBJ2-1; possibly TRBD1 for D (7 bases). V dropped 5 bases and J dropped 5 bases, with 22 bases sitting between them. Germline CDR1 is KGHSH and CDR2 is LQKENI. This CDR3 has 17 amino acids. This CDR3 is CASSDFGGQPPDNEQFF. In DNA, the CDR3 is TGTGCCAGCTCAGACTTCGGGGGACAGCCGCCGGACAATGAGCAGTTCTTC.

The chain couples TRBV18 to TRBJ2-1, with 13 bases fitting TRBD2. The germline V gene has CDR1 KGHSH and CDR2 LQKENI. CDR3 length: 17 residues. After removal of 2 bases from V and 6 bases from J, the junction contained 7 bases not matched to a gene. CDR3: CASSPALAGGPPNEQFF. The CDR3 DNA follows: TGTGCCAGCTCACCAGCACTAGCGGGAGGGCCCCCCAATGAGCAGTTCTTC.

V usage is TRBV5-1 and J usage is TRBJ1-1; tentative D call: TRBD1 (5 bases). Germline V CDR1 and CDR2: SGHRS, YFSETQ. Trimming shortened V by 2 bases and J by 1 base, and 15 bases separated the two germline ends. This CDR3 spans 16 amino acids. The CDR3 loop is CASSLDTRGANTEAFF. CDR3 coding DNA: TGCGCCAGCAGCTTAGATACAAGGGGCGCGAACACTGAAGCTTTCTTT.

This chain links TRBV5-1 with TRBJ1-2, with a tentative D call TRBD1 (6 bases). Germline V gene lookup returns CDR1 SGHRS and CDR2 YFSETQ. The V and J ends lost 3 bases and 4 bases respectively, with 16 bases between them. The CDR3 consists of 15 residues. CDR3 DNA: TGCGCCAGCAGCTCGATAGAACAGGGCGCCTATGGCTACACCTTC. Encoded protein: CASSSIEQGAYGYTF.